The rows below give T cell receptor beta chains drawn from one sample of a study of T-cell reconstitution after alpha-beta-depleted transplantation in children. Each CDR3 protein gets one entry after TCRdb re-called the PCR reads with MiXCR. The repertoire holds fewer than 120,000 distinct CDR3 sequences, with 10% as singletons. This sample comprised PBMCs from the stem cell graft donor, obtained from the stem cell graft. The receptors were gathered from a human donor who donated a stem cell graft to a child with acute lymphoblastic leukemia. CDR3s include the opening cysteine and the closing phenylalanine or tryptophan. A D gene is named only where the DNA matches it firmly. Rows give clone size only sometimes, using once, few, many, or a class for an expanded clone.

clone_size j_call v_call d_call cdr3_nt cdr3_aa
many TRBJ2-1 TRBV20-1 TRBD2 TGCAGTGCTCAGCGGGGGCCCTCCTACAATGAGCAGTTCTTC CSAQRGPSYNEQFF
. TRBJ1-5 TRBV28 TRBD1 TGTGCCATGGGCCGTGGGGACAGCAACACCAATCAGCCCCAGCATTTT CAMGRGDSNTNQPQHF
many TRBJ2-7 TRBV11-2 . TGTGCCAGCAGCTCCTACACAGGGACCTACGAGCAGTACTTC CASSSYTGTYEQYF
many TRBJ2-1 TRBV20-1 . TGCAGTGCTAGGAAAAGGACCAAAAACAATGAGCAGTTCTTC CSARKRTKNNEQFF
many TRBJ2-4 TRBV7-2 . TGTGCCAGCAGCCCGCATCTTACCGGGGCAAAAAACATTCAGTACTTC CASSPHLTGAKNIQYF
many TRBJ2-1 TRBV5-1 TRBD2 TGCGCCAGCAGCCGGACTAGCGGCCCCTACAATGAGCAGTTCTTC CASSRTSGPYNEQFF
many TRBJ2-2 TRBV9 TRBD1 TGTGCCAGCAGCGCCAGGGACAGCCGGGTGGTCGGGGAGCTGTTTTTT CASSARDSRVVGELFF
many TRBJ2-1 TRBV6-5 . TGTGCCAGCAGTTACGGGCGGGACTGTAACAATGAGCAGTTCTTC CASSYGRDCNNEQFF
many TRBJ2-7 TRBV11-1 TRBD1 TGTGCCAGCAGCTGGGGACAGGGGAGGGCCTACGAGCAGTACTTC CASSWGQGRAYEQYF
once TRBJ1-1 TRBV20-1 TRBD1 TGCAGTGCTAGCTCCGGGACAGGGGTAGGGAACACTGAAGCTTTCTTT CSASSGTGVGNTEAFF
many TRBJ2-7 TRBV30 . TGTGCCTGGAGTAAGGGTCGCTTCGAGCAGTACTTC CAWSKGRFEQYF
. TRBJ1-5 TRBV20-1 . TGCAGTGCTACTAGGGGAAGAGGACAGCCCCAGCATTTT CSATRGRGQPQHF
many TRBJ1-1 TRBV27 . TGTGCCAGCAGTTTATCCGCCGGGCCGAACACTGAAGCTTTCTTT CASSLSAGPNTEAFF
once TRBJ2-1 TRBV2 TRBD2 TGTGCCAGCACGCGGGGGACCACCTACAATGAGCAGTTCTTC CASTRGTTYNEQFF
many TRBJ2-1 TRBV20-1 . TGCAGTGCTAGAGCCGCCCGCGGTAGCGGCGATGAGCAGTTCTTC CSARAARGSGDEQFF
many TRBJ2-6 TRBV29-1 . TGCAGCGTTGACCGAGGAGACTCTGGGGCCAACGTCCTGACTTTC CSVDRGDSGANVLTF
many TRBJ2-2 TRBV29-1 TRBD2 TGCAGCGCCCGGACTAGCGGGCTTTCCGGGGAGCTGTTTTTT CSARTSGLSGELFF
many TRBJ2-7 TRBV20-1 . TGCAGTGCGGACCTATTCAGGACTAAAGCCTACGAGCAGTACTTC CSADLFRTKAYEQYF
many TRBJ1-2 TRBV5-1 . TGCGCCAGCAGCCCCGAGGAGGGGGGCTCTGGCTACACCTTC CASSPEEGGSGYTF
many TRBJ1-1 TRBV6-5 . TGTGCCAGCAGCCGCCTGAACACTGAAGCTTTCTTT CASSRLNTEAFF
many TRBJ1-2 TRBV20-1 TRBD1 TGCAGTGCTAGAATACAGGGGAACTATGGCTACACCTTC CSARIQGNYGYTF
few TRBJ2-7 TRBV20-1 TRBD1 TGCAGTGCTAGTCCCCCTAGACAGGGGGTCTACGAGCAGTACTTC CSASPPRQGVYEQYF